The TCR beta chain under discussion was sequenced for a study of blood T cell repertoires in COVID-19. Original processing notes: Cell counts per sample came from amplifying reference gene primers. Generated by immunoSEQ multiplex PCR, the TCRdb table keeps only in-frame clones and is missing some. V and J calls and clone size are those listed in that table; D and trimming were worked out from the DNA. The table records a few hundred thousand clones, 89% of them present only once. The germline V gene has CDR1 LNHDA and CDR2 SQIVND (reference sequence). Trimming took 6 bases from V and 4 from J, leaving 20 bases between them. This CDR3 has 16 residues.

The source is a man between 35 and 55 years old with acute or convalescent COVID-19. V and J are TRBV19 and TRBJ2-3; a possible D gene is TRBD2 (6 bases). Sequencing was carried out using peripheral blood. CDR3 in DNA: TGTGCCAGTAGGGTCGGGATCGGGGGAAGGGCAGATACGCAGTATTTT. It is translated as CASRVGIGGRADTQYF.